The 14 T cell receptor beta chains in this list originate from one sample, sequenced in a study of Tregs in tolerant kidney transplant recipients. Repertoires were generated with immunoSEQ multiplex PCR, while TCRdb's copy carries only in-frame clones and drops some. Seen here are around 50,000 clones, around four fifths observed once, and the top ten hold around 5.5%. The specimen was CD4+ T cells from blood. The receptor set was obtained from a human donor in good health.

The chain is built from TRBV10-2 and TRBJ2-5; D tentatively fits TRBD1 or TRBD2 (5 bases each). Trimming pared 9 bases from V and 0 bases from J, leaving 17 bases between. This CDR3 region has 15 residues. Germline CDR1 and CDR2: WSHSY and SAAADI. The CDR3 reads CASQPWGRDQETQYF. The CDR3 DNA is TGCGCCAGTCAACCCTGGGGGAGAGACCAAGAGACCCAGTACTTC.

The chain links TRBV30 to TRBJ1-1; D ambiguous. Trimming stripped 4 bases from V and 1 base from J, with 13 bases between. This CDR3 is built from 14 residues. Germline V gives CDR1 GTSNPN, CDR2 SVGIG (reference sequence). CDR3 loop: CAWTSRLENTEAFF. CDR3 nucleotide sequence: TGTGCCTGGACTTCAAGACTGGAGAACACTGAAGCTTTCTTT.

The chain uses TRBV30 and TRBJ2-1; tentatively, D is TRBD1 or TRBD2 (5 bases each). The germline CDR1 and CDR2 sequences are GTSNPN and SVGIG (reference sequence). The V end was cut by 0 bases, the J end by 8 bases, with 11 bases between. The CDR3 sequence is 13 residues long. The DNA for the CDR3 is TGTGCCTGGAGTGTACAGTGGGACGATGAGCAGTTCTTC. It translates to CAWSVQWDDEQFF.

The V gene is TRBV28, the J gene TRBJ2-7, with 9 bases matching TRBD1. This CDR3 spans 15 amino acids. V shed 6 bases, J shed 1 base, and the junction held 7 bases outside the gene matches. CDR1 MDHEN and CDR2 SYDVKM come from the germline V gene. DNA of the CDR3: TGTGCCAGCAGGCATGGGACAGGGAGGTCCTACGAGCAGTACTTC. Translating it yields CASRHGTGRSYEQYF.

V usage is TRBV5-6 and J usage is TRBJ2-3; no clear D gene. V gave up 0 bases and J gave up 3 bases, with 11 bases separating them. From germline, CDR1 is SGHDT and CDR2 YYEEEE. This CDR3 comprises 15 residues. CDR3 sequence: CASSLVPDGTDTQYF. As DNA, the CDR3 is TGTGCCAGCAGCTTGGTGCCGGATGGAACAGATACGCAGTATTTT.

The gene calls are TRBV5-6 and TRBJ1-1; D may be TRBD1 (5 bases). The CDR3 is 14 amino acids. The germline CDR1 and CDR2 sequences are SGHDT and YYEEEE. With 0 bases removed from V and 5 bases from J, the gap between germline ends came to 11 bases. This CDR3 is CASSLGGRTTEAFF. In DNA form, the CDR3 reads TGTGCCAGCAGCTTGGGGGGCCGGACTACTGAAGCTTTCTTT.

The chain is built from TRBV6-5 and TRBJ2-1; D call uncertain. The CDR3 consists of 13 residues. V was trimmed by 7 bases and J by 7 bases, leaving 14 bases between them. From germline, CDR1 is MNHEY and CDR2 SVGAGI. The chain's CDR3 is CASNPRGSNEQFF. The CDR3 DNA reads TGTGCCAGCAACCCCCGCGGCTCTAATGAGCAGTTCTTC.

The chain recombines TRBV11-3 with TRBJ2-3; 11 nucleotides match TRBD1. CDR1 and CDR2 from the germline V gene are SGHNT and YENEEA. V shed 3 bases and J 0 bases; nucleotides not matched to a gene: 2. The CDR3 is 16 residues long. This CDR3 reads CASSFGQGASTDTQYF. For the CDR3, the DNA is TGTGCCAGCAGCTTCGGACAGGGGGCGAGCACAGATACGCAGTATTTT. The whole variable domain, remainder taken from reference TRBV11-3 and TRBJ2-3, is EAGVVQSPRYKIIEKKQPVAFWCNPISGHNTLYWYLQNLGQGPELLIRYENEEAVDDSQLPKDRFSAERLKGVDSTLKIQPAELGDSAVYLCASSFGQGASTDTQYFGPGTRLTVL.

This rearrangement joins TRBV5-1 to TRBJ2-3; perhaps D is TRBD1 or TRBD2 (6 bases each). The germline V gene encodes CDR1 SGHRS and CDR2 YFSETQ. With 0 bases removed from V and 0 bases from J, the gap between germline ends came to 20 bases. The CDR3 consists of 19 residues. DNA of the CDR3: TGCGCCAGCAGCTTGGAATGGGGGGCAAGGGGAAAAAGCACAGATACGCAGTATTTT. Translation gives CASSLEWGARGKSTDTQYF.

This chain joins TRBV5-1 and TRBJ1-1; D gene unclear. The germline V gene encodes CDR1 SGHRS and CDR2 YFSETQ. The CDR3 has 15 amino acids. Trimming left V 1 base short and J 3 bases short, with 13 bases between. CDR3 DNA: TGCGCCAGCAGCTTGCACCTCGCCGGGGACACTGAAGCTTTCTTT. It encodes CASSLHLAGDTEAFF.

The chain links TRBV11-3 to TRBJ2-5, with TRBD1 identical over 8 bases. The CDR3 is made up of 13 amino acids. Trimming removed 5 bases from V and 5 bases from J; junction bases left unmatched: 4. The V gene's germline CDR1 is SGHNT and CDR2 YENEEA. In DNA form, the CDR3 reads TGTGCCAGCAGCCGGAACAGGGGGGAGACCCAGTACTTC. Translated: CASSRNRGETQYF.

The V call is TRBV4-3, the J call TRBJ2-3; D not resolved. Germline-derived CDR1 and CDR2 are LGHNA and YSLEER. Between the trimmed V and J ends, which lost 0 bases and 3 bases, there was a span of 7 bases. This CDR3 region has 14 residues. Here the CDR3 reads CASSQDVGTDTQYF. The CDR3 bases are TGCGCCAGCAGCCAAGATGTCGGGACAGATACGCAGTATTTT.

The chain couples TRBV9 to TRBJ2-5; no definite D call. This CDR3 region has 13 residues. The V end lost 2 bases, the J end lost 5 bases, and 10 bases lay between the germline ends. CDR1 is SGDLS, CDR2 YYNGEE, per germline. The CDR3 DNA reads TGTGCCAGCAGCGTTGGCCCTGTGGAGACCCAGTACTTC. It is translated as CASSVGPVETQYF.

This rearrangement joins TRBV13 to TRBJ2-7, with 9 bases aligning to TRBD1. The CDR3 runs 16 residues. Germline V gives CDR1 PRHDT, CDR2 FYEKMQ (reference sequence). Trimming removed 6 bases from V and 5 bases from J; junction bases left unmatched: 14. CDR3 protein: CASSRTTGTGLDEQYF. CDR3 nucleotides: TGTGCCAGCAGTCGAACCACCGGGACAGGGTTGGACGAGCAGTACTTC.